The present entry profiles one TCR beta chain with its context. Its cognate antigen is unknown. Clones were sequenced by immunoSEQ multiplex PCR, and TCRdb holds only the in-frame ones, with some missing. This sample has tens of thousands of clones; 95% occur once, and the top ten carry about 0.7%. This entry belongs to a study of cytomegalovirus exposure and HLA in healthy donors. The overall study: The 90 to 150 validation repertoires matched the 666 first-cohort repertoires in platform, a later analysis reported. Broader study findings: In a later analysis, first-cohort TCR clusters were found to tend to co-occur in the 120 or so validation repertoires. Three CMV-associated chains proved CMV antigen-specific in vitro.

The sequence derives from a woman under 30 in good health and CMV-seronegative. Sequencing input: PBMCs.

The CDR3 sequence: CASSIITGLAGGEQYF. Written as DNA, the CDR3 is TGTGCCAGTAGTATCATAACCGGACTAGCGGGAGGCGAGCAGTACTTC. The V and J genes are TRBV19 and TRBJ2-7; 14 bases agree with TRBD2. The V gene's germline CDR1 is LNHDA and CDR2 SQIVND (reference sequence). Germline trimming cut 3 bases from V and 6 bases from J; bases unmatched to any gene: 7. This CDR3 is 16 amino acids long.